This T cell receptor beta chain was sequenced during a study of T cell responses to AZD1222 COVID-19 vaccine. The CDR3 extends over 12 amino acids. Trimming removed 3 bases at V and 5 bases at J, with 8 bases between. Germline CDR1 SEHNR, CDR2 FQNEAQ (reference sequence). Clones were read by immunoSEQ multiplex PCR, and TCRdb kept only the in-frame ones, dropping some. The top ten clones hold roughly 5.4% of a sample with around 140,000 clones, nearly 95% of them seen once. Of note for this clone: As yet, its antigen is unknown.

Points from the study as a whole: Just a handful of people given AZD1222 tested seropositive at baseline. At 160-218 and 743-854, vaccine-associated CD4 TCRs were dominant, and they spanned spike. Reports indicate that nearly half of spike-specific TCRs are directed at unmutated variant regions.

The chain recombines TRBV7-9 with TRBJ2-7; D uncertain. The sequences come from peripheral blood, collected on day 0 of AZD1222 vaccination. The clonotype was recovered from an adult in good health. The CDR3 sequence is CASSFLGDEQYF. The CDR3 DNA is TGTGCCAGCAGCTTCCTGGGTGACGAGCAGTACTTC. Based on the CDR3 plus reference TRBV7-9 and TRBJ2-7, the full variable domain is DTGVSQNPRHKITKRGQNVTFRCDPISEHNRLYWYRQTLGQGPEFLTYFQNEAQLEKSRLLSDRFSAERPKGSFSTLEIQRTEQGDSAMYLCASSFLGDEQYFGPGTRLTVT.